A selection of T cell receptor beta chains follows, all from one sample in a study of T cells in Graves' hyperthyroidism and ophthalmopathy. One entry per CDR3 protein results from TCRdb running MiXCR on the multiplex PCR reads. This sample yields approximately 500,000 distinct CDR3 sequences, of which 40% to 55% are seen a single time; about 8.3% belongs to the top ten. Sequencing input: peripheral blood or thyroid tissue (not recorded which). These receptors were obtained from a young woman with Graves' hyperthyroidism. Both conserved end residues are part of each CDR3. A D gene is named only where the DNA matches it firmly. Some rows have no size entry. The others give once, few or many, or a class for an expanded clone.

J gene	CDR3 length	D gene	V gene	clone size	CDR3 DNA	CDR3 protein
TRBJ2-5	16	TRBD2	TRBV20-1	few	TGCAGTGCTAGCGGACTAGCGGGAGCCCCGGTAGAGGCCCAGTACTTC	CSASGLAGAPVEAQYF
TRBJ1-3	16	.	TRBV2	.	TGTGCCAGCAGTGCTACCGATCCCGTCTCTGGAAACACCATATATTTT	CASSATDPVSGNTIYF
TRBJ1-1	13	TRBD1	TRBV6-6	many	TGTGCCAGCAGTCCTCGACAGGGTAGTGAAGCTTTCTTT	CASSPRQGSEAFF
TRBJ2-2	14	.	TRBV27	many	TGTGCCAGCAGTTTCCGGGAAAACACCGGGGAGCTGTTTTTT	CASSFRENTGELFF
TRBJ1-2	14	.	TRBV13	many	TGTGCCAGCAGCTTAGGAACTGAGGACTATGGCTACACCTTC	CASSLGTEDYGYTF
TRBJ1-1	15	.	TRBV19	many	TGTGCCAGTAGTATGAACAGGGACCGGAACACTGAAGCTTTCTTT	CASSMNRDRNTEAFF
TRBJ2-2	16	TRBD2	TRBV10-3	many	TGTGCCATCACGCCTGACGCGGGGGTTATAGCCGGGGAGCTGTTTTTT	CAITPDAGVIAGELFF
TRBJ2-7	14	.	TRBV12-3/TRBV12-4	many	TGTGCCAGCAGTTTACAGCCCCACTCCTACGAGCAGTACTTC	CASSLQPHSYEQYF
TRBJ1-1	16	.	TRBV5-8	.	TGTGCCAGCAGCCAAGGACGGTATTCCACGAACACTGAAGCTTTCTTT	CASSQGRYSTNTEAFF
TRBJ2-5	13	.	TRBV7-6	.	TGTGCCAGCAGCTTAACAGACAATCAGCCCCAGTACTTC	CASSLTDNQPQYF
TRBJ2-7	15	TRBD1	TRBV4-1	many	TGCGCCAGCAGCCAAGACAGGGGGCGCGCCTACGAGCAGTACTTC	CASSQDRGRAYEQYF
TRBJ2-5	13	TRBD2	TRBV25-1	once	TGTGCCAGCATGGGCGGGAGGACAGAGACCCAGTACTTC	CASMGGRTETQYF
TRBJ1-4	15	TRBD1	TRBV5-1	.	TGCGCCAGCAGCTTGCTACAGGGGGCAGGAGAAAAACTGTTTTTT	CASSLLQGAGEKLFF
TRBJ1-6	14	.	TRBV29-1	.	TGCAGCGTTGCATACGGTATCTCAAATTCACCCCTCCACTTT	CSVAYGISNSPLHF
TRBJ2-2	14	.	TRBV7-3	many	TGTGCCATTAACGGGGCGCACGATTCCGGGGAGCTGTTTTTT	CAINGAHDSGELFF
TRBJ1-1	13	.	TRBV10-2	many	TGCGCCAGCCGGAGGGGTCTGAACACTGAAGCTTTCTTT	CASRRGLNTEAFF
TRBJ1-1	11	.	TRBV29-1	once	TGCAGCGCGGGCCCGAACACTGAAGCTTTCTTT	CSAGPNTEAFF
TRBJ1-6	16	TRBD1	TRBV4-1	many	TGCGCCAGCAGCCAAGTCCGACAGGGGATTAATTCACCCCTCCACTTT	CASSQVRQGINSPLHF
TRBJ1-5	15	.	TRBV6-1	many	TGTGCCAGCAGAAGACCAGGGTGGAGCAATCAGCCCCAGCATTTT	CASRRPGWSNQPQHF
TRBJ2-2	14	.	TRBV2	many	TGTGCCAGCAGTAGGGACTGGGTGGCCGGGGAGCTGTTTTTT	CASSRDWVAGELFF
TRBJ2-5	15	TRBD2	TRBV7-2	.	TGTGCCAGCAGCCGTCGGACTAGCGGGGAGGAGACCCAGTACTTC	CASSRRTSGEETQYF
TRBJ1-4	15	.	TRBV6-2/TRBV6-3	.	TGTGCCAGCAGTTCCCACAGTGCAACTAATGAAAAACTGTTTTTT	CASSSHSATNEKLFF
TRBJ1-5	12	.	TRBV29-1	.	TGCAGCAGAAGGGTCGGGGAACAGCCCCAGCATTTT	CSRRVGEQPQHF
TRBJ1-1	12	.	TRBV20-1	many	TGCAGTGCTAGCGCCCTAGACACTGAAGCTTTCTTT	CSASALDTEAFF
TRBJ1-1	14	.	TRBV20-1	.	TGCAGTGCTAGCAGCTTAGCCAAGAACACTGAAGCTTTCTTT	CSASSLAKNTEAFF
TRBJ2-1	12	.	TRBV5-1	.	TGCGCCAGCAGCATAAGGGTGTTTGAGCAGTTCTTC	CASSIRVFEQFF
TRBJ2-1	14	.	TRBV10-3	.	TGTGCCATCAGTGACAGGGCTCGCTACAATGAGCAGTTCTTC	CAISDRARYNEQFF
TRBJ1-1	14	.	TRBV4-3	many	TGCGCCAGCAGCCAAGGCTGGATGAACACTGAAGCTTTCTTT	CASSQGWMNTEAFF
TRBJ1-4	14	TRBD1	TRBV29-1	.	TGCAGCGTTGAAGATGGACAGGGAGGTGAAAAACTGTTTTTT	CSVEDGQGGEKLFF
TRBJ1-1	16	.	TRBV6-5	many	TGTGCCAGCAGGCCACCCCCAGGGGAGAGAGGTACTGAAGCTTTCTTT	CASRPPPGERGTEAFF
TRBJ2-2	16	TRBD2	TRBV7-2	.	TGTGCCAGCAGCAGGCCCGGGACTAGGATGACTGGGGAGCTGTTTTTT	CASSRPGTRMTGELFF
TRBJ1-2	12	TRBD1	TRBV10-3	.	TGTGCCATCAGTGGACAGGGGATTGGCTACACCTTC	CAISGQGIGYTF